This T cell receptor (beta chain) is from a study of molecular identifiers for immune sequencing clone quantification. Study-level information: RNA from approximately 20,000 or 100,000 naive CD8 cells was split five ways in replicates, with four sequenced. Whole-study findings and limits: Over 97% of effector molecules, but under 1% in naive cells, were held by clones with more than 20 RNA copies.

TCRdb itself ran the PCR reads through MiXCR, one entry per CDR3 protein. The data show tens of thousands of distinct CDR3 sequences, with about a fifth seen just once and about 1% held by the top ten. This clonotype occurred many times. Its antigen is not known. Germline V gene data show CDR1 as SGHRS and CDR2 as YFSETQ. The CDR3 consists of 16 residues. V shed 4 bases and J shed 0 bases, with 15 bases lying between them. The source material was naive CD8+ T cells from blood, with Jurkat cell RNA spiked in. Subset specified: FACS-sorted CD8+CD4-CCR7+CD45RA+ naive T cells. The chain has TRBV5-1 and TRBJ2-3; D may be TRBD2 (5 bases). The receptor comes from a human donor in good health. Some libraries in this study had Jurkat cell RNA spiked in. CDR3 residues: CASSPLPGISTDTQYF. The CDR3 DNA follows: TGCGCCAGCAGCCCTCTGCCGGGAATCAGCACAGATACGCAGTATTTT.